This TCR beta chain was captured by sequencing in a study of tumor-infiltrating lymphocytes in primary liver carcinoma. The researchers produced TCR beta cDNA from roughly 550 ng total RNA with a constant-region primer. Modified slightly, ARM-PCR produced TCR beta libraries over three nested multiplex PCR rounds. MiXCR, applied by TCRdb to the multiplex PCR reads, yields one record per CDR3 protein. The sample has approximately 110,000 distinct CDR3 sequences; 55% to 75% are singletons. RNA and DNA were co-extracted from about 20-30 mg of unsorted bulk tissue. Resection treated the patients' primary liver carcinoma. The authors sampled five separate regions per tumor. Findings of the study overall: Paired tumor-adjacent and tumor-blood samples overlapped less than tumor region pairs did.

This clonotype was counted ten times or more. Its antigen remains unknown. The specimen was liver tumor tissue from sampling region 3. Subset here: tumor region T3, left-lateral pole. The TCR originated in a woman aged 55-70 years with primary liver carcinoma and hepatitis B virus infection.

CDR3 bases: TGTGCCAGCAGTAGACTAGCGGAGAACACCGGGGAGCTGTTTTTT. Its protein product is CASSRLAENTGELFF. The chain employs TRBV12-3 or TRBV12-4 and TRBJ2-2; TRBD2 aligns across 9 bases. The length of the CDR3 is 15 residues. J was trimmed by 1 base and V by 5 bases; bases with no gene match: 2.